A selection of T cell receptor beta chains follows, all from one sample in a study of patients and donors after allogeneic stem cell transplantation. MiXCR, applied by TCRdb to the RT-PCR reads, yields one record per CDR3 protein. The sample holds hundreds of thousands of distinct CDR3 sequences, around 15% seen once. Sample: blood, either unsorted or a sorted T cell fraction (not recorded which). These TCRs come from a human donor who was either an allogeneic HSCT recipient or a stem cell or donor lymphocyte infusion donor (not recorded which). It is not recorded whose cells these are; they may come from a transplant donor. Each CDR3 is given with its conserved first and last residue. D genes are given only for firm matches. For some rows the clone size is stated as once, few or many, or as a class when expanded; others skip it.

j_call: TRBJ2-7; clone_size: NA; cdr3_length: 14; d_call: NA; v_call: TRBV4-1; cdr3_nt: TGCGCCAGCAGCCAAGCAGGGGATGTCTGGGAGCAGTACTTC; cdr3_aa: CASSQAGDVWEQYF
j_call: TRBJ1-2; clone_size: few; cdr3_length: 12; d_call: NA; v_call: TRBV20-1; cdr3_nt: TGCAGTGCTAGCAGGGTCCCCTATGGCTACACCTTC; cdr3_aa: CSASRVPYGYTF
j_call: TRBJ1-1; clone_size: few; cdr3_length: 15; d_call: NA; v_call: TRBV7-9; cdr3_nt: TGTGCCAGCAGCTTAGGAGGACTGAGGCCCAGTAAAGCTTTCTTT; cdr3_aa: CASSLGGLRPSKAFF
j_call: TRBJ1-4; clone_size: few; cdr3_length: 15; d_call: NA; v_call: TRBV6-5; cdr3_nt: TGTGCCAGCAGTTATCCGGGTCCCCCCGGGGAAAAACTGTTTTTT; cdr3_aa: CASSYPGPPGEKLFF
j_call: TRBJ2-7; clone_size: NA; cdr3_length: 15; d_call: TRBD2; v_call: TRBV6-1; cdr3_nt: TGTGACAGCAGTCCCTCCCCTAGCGGGAGACGGGAGCAGTACTTC; cdr3_aa: CDSSPSPSGRREQYF
j_call: TRBJ2-5; clone_size: many; cdr3_length: 14; d_call: NA; v_call: TRBV12-3/TRBV12-4; cdr3_nt: TGTGCCAGCAGACCTTCCCAGGGATCGGAGACCCAGTACTTC; cdr3_aa: CASRPSQGSETQYF
j_call: TRBJ2-3; clone_size: NA; cdr3_length: 14; d_call: NA; v_call: TRBV10-3; cdr3_nt: TGTGCCTCGGGGCGGGGAGGCTTCGCAGATACGCAGTATTTT; cdr3_aa: CASGRGGFADTQYF
j_call: TRBJ1-1; clone_size: NA; cdr3_length: 13; d_call: NA; v_call: TRBV7-3; cdr3_nt: TGTGCCAGCAGCTTAATCAGGGAAGCTGAAGCTTTCTTT; cdr3_aa: CASSLIREAEAFF
j_call: TRBJ2-5; clone_size: few; cdr3_length: 13; d_call: TRBD1; v_call: TRBV7-7; cdr3_nt: TGTGCCAGCGTCGGGACAGCCAAAGAGACCCAGTACTTC; cdr3_aa: CASVGTAKETQYF
j_call: TRBJ1-6; clone_size: few; cdr3_length: 19; d_call: NA; v_call: TRBV4-1; cdr3_nt: TGCGCCAGCAGCCAAGAGTCAGGCCTTTCGGGGTCCTATAATTCACCCCTCCACTTT; cdr3_aa: CASSQESGLSGSYNSPLHF
j_call: TRBJ2-5; clone_size: NA; cdr3_length: 15; d_call: NA; v_call: TRBV5-6; cdr3_nt: TGTGCCAGCACCCTGGCCGAGGTCATCCAAGAGACCCAGTACTTC; cdr3_aa: CASTLAEVIQETQYF
j_call: TRBJ2-5; clone_size: NA; cdr3_length: 15; d_call: NA; v_call: TRBV19; cdr3_nt: TGTGCCAGTAGAACCTGGGACGTAGGGCAAGAGACCCAGTACTTC; cdr3_aa: CASRTWDVGQETQYF
j_call: TRBJ2-4; clone_size: few; cdr3_length: 21; d_call: NA; v_call: TRBV3-1; cdr3_nt: TGTGCCAGCAGCCAAGATTTAGTATCCTCGGGGTCGAAGCCAGCCAAAAACATTCAGTACTTC; cdr3_aa: CASSQDLVSSGSKPAKNIQYF
j_call: TRBJ2-5; clone_size: many; cdr3_length: 14; d_call: NA; v_call: TRBV29-1; cdr3_nt: TGCAGCGTTGACCTAGGGATCCACCAAGAGACCCAGTACTTC; cdr3_aa: CSVDLGIHQETQYF
j_call: TRBJ1-1; clone_size: NA; cdr3_length: 15; d_call: TRBD1; v_call: TRBV10-3; cdr3_nt: TGTGCCATCAGTGATACGTACAGGGGTGGGACTGAAGCTTTCTTT; cdr3_aa: CAISDTYRGGTEAFF
j_call: TRBJ1-5; clone_size: few; cdr3_length: 14; d_call: TRBD1; v_call: TRBV25-1; cdr3_nt: TGTGCCAGCAGAACACAGGGGGGCAATCAGCCCCAGCATTTT; cdr3_aa: CASRTQGGNQPQHF
j_call: TRBJ2-5; clone_size: NA; cdr3_length: 12; d_call: TRBD1; v_call: TRBV30; cdr3_nt: TGTGCCTGGAGTGAAGGGGGCGCGACCCAGTACTTC; cdr3_aa: CAWSEGGATQYF
j_call: TRBJ2-1; clone_size: many; cdr3_length: 16; d_call: NA; v_call: TRBV7-9; cdr3_nt: TGTGCCAGCAGCTTATCTGGCTTTACCTCCTACAATGAGCAGTTCTTC; cdr3_aa: CASSLSGFTSYNEQFF
j_call: TRBJ2-5; clone_size: few; cdr3_length: 14; d_call: TRBD1; v_call: TRBV4-1; cdr3_nt: TGCGCCAGCAGCCAACTACAGGGGGCTGAGACCCAGTACTTC; cdr3_aa: CASSQLQGAETQYF
j_call: TRBJ1-3; clone_size: NA; cdr3_length: 16; d_call: NA; v_call: TRBV7-9; cdr3_nt: TGTGCCAGCAGCCCGGCGGGACGGAACTCTGGAAACACCATATATTTT; cdr3_aa: CASSPAGRNSGNTIYF
j_call: TRBJ2-3; clone_size: NA; cdr3_length: 12; d_call: NA; v_call: TRBV20-1; cdr3_nt: TGCAGTGCTCCACTAAGGGCAGATACGCAGTATTTT; cdr3_aa: CSAPLRADTQYF
j_call: TRBJ2-1; clone_size: few; cdr3_length: 14; d_call: NA; v_call: TRBV27; cdr3_nt: TGTGCCAGCAGACCCGTCGGACTCTACAATGAGCAGTTCTTC; cdr3_aa: CASRPVGLYNEQFF
j_call: TRBJ2-2; clone_size: few; cdr3_length: 17; d_call: NA; v_call: TRBV3-1; cdr3_nt: TGTGCCAGCAGCCAAGCCACTTTAGTCTTTTACACCGGGGAGCTGTTTTTT; cdr3_aa: CASSQATLVFYTGELFF
j_call: TRBJ1-6; clone_size: NA; cdr3_length: 14; d_call: TRBD1; v_call: TRBV12-3/TRBV12-4; cdr3_nt: TGTGCCAGCAGCCAGGACAGGGGAAGTTCACCCCTCCACTTT; cdr3_aa: CASSQDRGSSPLHF
j_call: TRBJ1-1; clone_size: few; cdr3_length: 16; d_call: NA; v_call: TRBV20-1; cdr3_nt: TGCAGTGCTAGAGATGGAGAGGGTCCCGGAATGATGGCAGCTTTCTTT; cdr3_aa: CSARDGEGPGMMAAFF
j_call: TRBJ2-1; clone_size: NA; cdr3_length: 14; d_call: NA; v_call: TRBV6-1; cdr3_nt: TGTGCCAGCACTAGGTACCAAATGCAGAATGAGCAGTTCTTC; cdr3_aa: CASTRYQMQNEQFF
j_call: TRBJ2-1; clone_size: many; cdr3_length: 16; d_call: TRBD2; v_call: TRBV7-8; cdr3_nt: TGTGCCAGCAGCTTAGCGTCACTAGCGGGAGTTGGTGAGCAGTTCTTC; cdr3_aa: CASSLASLAGVGEQFF
j_call: TRBJ2-5; clone_size: NA; cdr3_length: 14; d_call: NA; v_call: TRBV4-1; cdr3_nt: TGCGCCAGCAGCCAAGAAGGGTTCCGAGAGACCCAGTACTTC; cdr3_aa: CASSQEGFRETQYF
j_call: TRBJ1-2; clone_size: few; cdr3_length: 15; d_call: TRBD1; v_call: TRBV20-1; cdr3_nt: TGCAGTGCTAGACCCCGGGACAGGGGAGGGTATGGCTACACCTTC; cdr3_aa: CSARPRDRGGYGYTF
j_call: TRBJ1-2; clone_size: NA; cdr3_length: 15; d_call: NA; v_call: TRBV6-5; cdr3_nt: TGTGCCAGCAGTTACTCGACAGGAAAAAGAGGGGGCTACACCTTC; cdr3_aa: CASSYSTGKRGGYTF
j_call: TRBJ2-7; clone_size: NA; cdr3_length: 13; d_call: TRBD2; v_call: TRBV29-1; cdr3_nt: TGCAGCGTGTCCATAGCGGGGCTCTACGAGCAGTACTTC; cdr3_aa: CSVSIAGLYEQYF